This TCR beta chain was found in a study of blood T cells in healthy people across ages. A sample-barcoded 5' primer and a J-beta primer mix were used in a second PCR of about 7 to 12 cycles. TCRdb reprocessed the 5' RACE reads with MiXCR, giving one entry per CDR3 protein. The data show about 640,000 distinct CDR3 sequences, with approximately 40% seen just once and around 30% held by the top ten. The CDR3 is made up of 16 amino acids. V was clipped by 2 bases and J by 2 bases; unmatched bases: 8. Germline lookup yields CDR1 MDHEN and CDR2 SYDVKM. This clonotype was seen only a few times. The clonotype was recovered from a man aged 80 or over in good health. V usage is TRBV28 and J usage is TRBJ2-7, with 8 nucleotides matching TRBD2. Material: blood. The CDR3 DNA reads TGTGCCAGCAGTTTAGGGGGCCTAGCGGGCCCCTACGAGCAGTACTTC. Encoded protein: CASSLGGLAGPYEQYF.